Described below is a single T cell receptor (beta chain) sequence and its context. The antigen remains undetermined. Production of TCR cDNA was by 5'RACE template switching, which also added a universal primer site and UMIs. TCRdb re-called the 5' RACE reads with MiXCR, one entry per CDR3 protein. The sample includes 300,000 or so distinct CDR3 sequences, 8% to 9.5% of them seen just once. Germline V gives CDR1 SGHRS, CDR2 YFSETQ. This CDR3 region has 16 residues. The V end lost 2 bases, the J end lost 0 bases, and 15 bases lay between the germline ends. The record originates from a study of T cells after yellow fever vaccination. Study observations and caveats: Overall, a small share of clonotypes was seen in both CD4 and CD8 compartments. Clones that expanded after primary vaccination mostly reappeared after the booster (around 96% CD4, about 89% CD8).

This clonotype was sampled from a man between 18 and 29 years old who received the YFV17D yellow fever vaccine. This specimen was PBMCs, taken about 41 days after the first yellow fever vaccination. This chain links TRBV5-1 with TRBJ2-7; no reliable D call. The CDR3, as DNA: TGCGCCAGCAGCTTTACACCCCAAAGGAGCTCCTACGAGCAGTACTTC. This translates into CASSFTPQRSSYEQYF.